One and the same sample provided the 32 T cell receptor beta chains below, sequenced in a study of blood T cell repertoires in COVID-19. Only in-frame clones appear in the TCRdb table, and some are missing; sequencing was by immunoSEQ multiplex PCR. Of 390,000 or so clones listed, approximately 90% are singletons. Input material: PBMCs or T cells enriched from blood (not recorded which). These receptors were collected from a man aged 18 to 35 who had recovered from COVID-19.

V gene TRBV19 combines with J gene TRBJ2-1; D is perhaps TRBD1 (6 bases). Per the germline V gene, CDR1 is LNHDA and CDR2 is SQIVND (reference sequence). This CDR3 has 14 residues. Trimming left V 5 bases short and J 7 bases short, with 15 bases between. The CDR3 nucleotides read TGTGCCAGTAGTTTCCCCGGGACAAATAATGAGCAGTTCTTC. Its translation is CASSFPGTNNEQFF.

The chain employs TRBV6-4 and TRBJ1-6; 8 positions match TRBD1. The CDR3 length is 13 residues. CDR1 and CDR2 from the germline V gene are MRHNA and SNTAGT. Trimming cost V 6 bases and J 8 bases; bases outside gene matches: 3. The DNA for the CDR3 is TGTGCCAGCAGGGACAGGGAGGATTCACCCCTCCACTTT. Its protein is CASRDREDSPLHF.

This clone appeared once. The chain combines TRBV7-3 with TRBJ2-1; D is perhaps TRBD2 (6 bases). The V gene's germline CDR1 is SGHTA and CDR2 FQGTGA. This CDR3 has 15 amino acids. V gave up 5 bases and J gave up 0 bases, with 11 bases separating them. The CDR3 loop is CASSIAGSSYNEQFF. CDR3 in DNA: TGTGCCAGCAGCATCGCCGGGAGCTCCTACAATGAGCAGTTCTTC.

The chain joins TRBV28 to TRBJ1-2, with D perhaps TRBD1 (5 bases). V was cut by 2 bases and J by 3 bases, with 13 bases left in between. The CDR3 contains 15 residues. The V gene's germline CDR1 is MDHEN and CDR2 SYDVKM. CDR3 coding DNA: TGTGCCAGCAGTTTAGAAAAGGGGCGATACTATGGCTACACCTTC. It specifies CASSLEKGRYYGYTF.

The chain is built from TRBV9 and TRBJ1-2; tentative D call: TRBD1 (5 bases). With 3 bases removed from V and 3 bases from J, the gap between germline ends came to 12 bases. The CDR3 runs to 14 residues. Germline V gene data show CDR1 as SGDLS and CDR2 as YYNGEE. The CDR3 here is CASSAGGSYYGYTF. Written as DNA, the CDR3 is TGTGCCAGCAGCGCGGGGGGTAGTTACTATGGCTACACCTTC.

V is TRBV6-5 and J is TRBJ2-7; maybe TRBD2 (6 bases). Trimming pared 5 bases from V and 3 bases from J, leaving 14 bases between. This CDR3 region has 14 residues. Germline CDR1 and CDR2: MNHEY and SVGAGI. The CDR3 loop is CASSNLGGGYEQYF. CDR3 DNA sequence: TGTGCCAGCAGTAACCTCGGGGGAGGCTACGAGCAGTACTTC.

The gene calls are TRBV5-1 and TRBJ2-5; TRBD1 matches 10 bases. Germline V gives CDR1 SGHRS, CDR2 YFSETQ. The V gene end was trimmed by 4 bases and the J gene end by 6 bases; junction bases not matched to a gene: 9. The CDR3 length is 15 residues. CDR3 sequence reads: CASSQGTGVAKTQYF. For the CDR3, the DNA is TGCGCCAGCAGCCAAGGGACAGGGGTCGCAAAGACCCAGTACTTC. The full variable domain, its missing parts supplied by reference TRBV5-1 and TRBJ2-5, is KAGVTQTPRYLIKTRGQQVTLSCSPISGHRSVSWYQQTPGQGLQFLFEYFSETQRNKGNFPGRFSGRQFSNSRSEMNVSTLELGDSALYLCASSQGTGVAKTQYFGPGTRLLVL.

This chain connects TRBV2 to TRBJ2-7; 7 bases agree with TRBD2. The CDR3 covers 15 residues. Germline trimming cut 3 bases from V and 3 bases from J; bases unmatched to any gene: 8. CDR1 and CDR2 from the germline V gene are SNHLY and FYNNEI. The CDR3 spells CASSEGGGGIYEQYF. Here the CDR3 DNA reads TGTGCCAGCAGTGAGGGAGGCGGGGGTATCTACGAGCAGTACTTC.

V gene TRBV5-1 combines with J gene TRBJ1-6; perhaps TRBD1 as D (5 bases). V was pared by 2 bases and J by 3 bases, with 9 bases between. This CDR3 comprises 15 residues. Germline CDR1 reads SGHRS; CDR2 reads YFSETQ. In nucleotides, the CDR3 is TGCGCCAGCAGCTTCTGGGGGGACTATAATTCACCCCTCCACTTT. Translating gives CASSFWGDYNSPLHF.

The gene calls are TRBV15 and TRBJ2-2; a weak D match, TRBD1 (5 bases). The length of the CDR3 is 15 residues. In germline, CDR1 is LNHNV, CDR2 YYDKDF (reference sequence). Trimming pared 1 base from V and 4 bases from J, leaving 10 bases between. The CDR3 coding sequence is TGTGCCACCAGCAGAGGGGGCCGGACCACCGGGGAGCTGTTTTTT. It is translated as CATSRGGRTTGELFF.

This chain joins TRBV7-8 and TRBJ2-3; D might be TRBD1 (5 bases). This CDR3 has 14 residues. V was shortened by 0 bases and J by 3 bases, with 7 bases between the two germline ends. Germline V lookup: CDR1 SGHVS, CDR2 FQNEAQ. This CDR3 is CASSLAGHTDTQYF. CDR3 in DNA: TGTGCCAGCAGCTTAGCGGGGCATACAGATACGCAGTATTTT.

The genes are TRBV6-5 and TRBJ1-3; 7 nucleotides line up with TRBD1. The germline V gene encodes CDR1 MNHEY and CDR2 SVGAGI. V gave up 5 bases and J gave up 2 bases; unmatched junction bases: 3. The CDR3 loop spans 14 amino acids. CDR3 sequence: CASSTGVAGNTIYF. The CDR3 region has the DNA TGTGCCAGCAGTACAGGGGTGGCTGGAAACACCATATATTTT.

The chain couples TRBV28 to TRBJ1-1; no clear D gene. Trimming shortened V by 2 bases and J by 4 bases, and 14 bases separated the two germline ends. CDR3 length equals 15 residues. Germline lookup yields CDR1 MDHEN and CDR2 SYDVKM. The CDR3 DNA reads as TGTGCCAGCAGTTTAGGAGGGTCTAAGGGCACTGAAGCTTTCTTT. It yields the protein CASSLGGSKGTEAFF.

The gene calls are TRBV5-1 and TRBJ2-3; 9 nucleotides line up with TRBD1. The junction had 6 bases not matched to a gene; V was cut back by 4 bases and J by 0 bases. Germline CDR1 SGHRS, CDR2 YFSETQ. The CDR3 is made up of 16 amino acids. The CDR3 spells CASSGRQGDSTDTQYF. The DNA for the CDR3 is TGCGCCAGCAGCGGGAGACAGGGGGATAGCACAGATACGCAGTATTTT.

This sequence joins TRBV29-1 and TRBJ1-1; D is possibly TRBD1 (5 bases). The V gene lost 2 bases and the J gene lost 0 bases, with 7 bases spanning the gap. Germline CDR1 is SQVTM and CDR2 is ANQGSEA. There are 13 residues in the CDR3. The CDR3, as DNA: TGCAGCGTTGAACGGGGGATGAACACTGAAGCTTTCTTT. Protein: CSVERGMNTEAFF. The full variable domain, completed using reference TRBV29-1 and TRBJ1-1, is SAVISQKPSRDICQRGTSLTIQCQVDSQVTMMFWYRQQPGQSLTLIATANQGSEATYESGFVIDKFPISRPNLTFSTLTVSNMSPEDSSIYLCSVERGMNTEAFFGQGTRLTVV.

The chain carries TRBV6-5 and TRBJ1-5; D gene unclear. The CDR3 loop spans 13 amino acids. V lost 6 bases, J lost 1 base, and 7 bases lay in between. Germline CDR1 and CDR2: MNHEY and SVGAGI. Written as DNA, the CDR3 is TGTGCCAGCAGAACGGGAAGCAATCAGCCCCAGCATTTT. Translation gives CASRTGSNQPQHF.

The chain carries TRBV27 and TRBJ2-7; TRBD1 agrees at 9 bases. Germline loops: CDR1 MNHEY, CDR2 SMNVEV (reference sequence). The CDR3 sequence is 14 residues long. Losses at the gene ends were 6 bases for V and 1 base for J; bases not matched to a gene: 4. DNA for the CDR3: TGTGCCAGCAGGACCGGGACAGGGTCCTACGAGCAGTACTTC. This translates into CASRTGTGSYEQYF.

The gene calls are TRBV5-4 and TRBJ2-1; the match to TRBD2 covers 13 bases. The J segment lost 2 bases and the V segment lost 4 bases, leaving 3 bases of the junction unmatched. The CDR3 runs 16 residues. Per germline, CDR1 SGHNT and CDR2 YYREEE (reference sequence). For the CDR3, the DNA is TGTGCCAGCAGCCCCGGACTAGCGGGGGCCTACAATGAGCAGTTCTTC. This codes for CASSPGLAGAYNEQFF. The variable domain in full, completed from reference TRBV5-4 and TRBJ2-1, reads ETGVTQSPTHLIKTRGQQVTLRCSSQSGHNTVSWYQQALGQGPQFIFQYYREEENGRGNFPPRFSGLQFPNYSSELNVNALELDDSALYLCASSPGLAGAYNEQFFGPGTRLTVL.

This chain uses TRBV29-1 with TRBJ1-1; D gene unclear. Trimming cost V 3 bases and J 0 bases, with 8 bases left between them. Germline CDR1 is SQVTM and CDR2 is ANQGSEA. The CDR3 contains 13 residues. The CDR3 spells CSVDPGMNTEAFF. The CDR3 coding sequence is TGCAGCGTTGATCCGGGAATGAACACTGAAGCTTTCTTT.

The sample holds one count of this clone. The rearrangement joins TRBV6-5 to TRBJ1-1; tentatively, D is TRBD1 (5 bases). Trimming left V 8 bases short and J 1 base short, with 14 bases between. The CDR3 extends over 14 amino acids. Germline loops: CDR1 MNHEY, CDR2 SVGAGI. This CDR3 reads CASVRGGGNTEAFF. The CDR3 coding sequence is TGTGCCAGCGTGCGGGGGGGTGGGAACACTGAAGCTTTCTTT.

The chain couples TRBV5-6 to TRBJ2-2; tentative D call: TRBD1 (5 bases). Germline V gene data show CDR1 as SGHDT and CDR2 as YYEEEE. V was clipped by 7 bases and J by 4 bases, with 17 bases between them. The length of the CDR3 is 15 residues. The CDR3: CASRIGALSTGELFF. In DNA form, the CDR3 reads TGTGCCAGCCGTATTGGGGCCCTAAGCACCGGGGAGCTGTTTTTT. The whole variable domain, filled in from reference TRBV5-6 and TRBJ2-2, reads DAGVTQSPTHLIKTRGQQVTLRCSPKSGHDTVSWYQQALGQGPQFIFQYYEEEERQRGNFPDRFSGHQFPNYSSELNVNALLLGDSALYLCASRIGALSTGELFFGEGSRLTVL.

The CDR3 sequence: CASSPGAEAFF. The CDR3 nucleotides read TGCGCCAGCAGTCCGGGAGCAGAGGCTTTCTTT. V and J are TRBV10-2 and TRBJ1-1; D unresolved. CDR3 length: 11 residues. Germline V gene sequence: CDR1 WSHSY, CDR2 SAAADI. V shed 5 bases and J shed 11 bases, with 12 bases lying between them.

This chain connects TRBV2 to TRBJ2-4, with D possibly TRBD1 on 6 matching bases. V lost 5 bases, J lost 8 bases, and 10 bases lay in between. CDR3 size: 12 residues. In germline, CDR1 is SNHLY, CDR2 FYNNEI. CDR3 nucleotide sequence: TGTGCCAGCAGTCAGGGGCGGGACATTCAGTACTTC. Residues: CASSQGRDIQYF.

This clone was seen only once. This rearrangement joins TRBV29-1 to TRBJ1-2; weak D call: TRBD1 (6 bases). The length of the CDR3 is 13 residues. Trimming removed 7 bases at V and 3 bases at J, with 15 bases between. Germline V lookup: CDR1 SQVTM, CDR2 ANQGSEA. CDR3 in DNA: TGCAGCGCAGTAGGAGGGGGGGACTATGGCTACACCTTC. It encodes CSAVGGGDYGYTF.

The chain combines TRBV28 with TRBJ2-7, with D perhaps matching TRBD2 (6 bases). Trimming shortened V by 7 bases and J by 2 bases, and 15 bases separated the two germline ends. Looked up from germline, CDR1 is MDHEN and CDR2 is SYDVKM. CDR3 length equals 14 residues. Written as DNA, the CDR3 is TGTGCCAGCACCTCGGGGGTTACTACCTACGAGCAGTACTTC. Translated: CASTSGVTTYEQYF.

This clone was seen a single time. The chain combines TRBV3-1 (or the pseudogene TRBV3-2) with TRBJ2-1, with TRBD1 matching 9 bases. With V trimmed by 4 bases and J by 0 bases, 4 bases remained unmatched. Germline CDR1 LGHDT, CDR2 YNNKEL (reference sequence). The CDR3 is made up of 16 amino acids. CDR3 loop: CASSLTGGPSYNEQFF. The CDR3 DNA is TGTGCCAGCAGCCTAACAGGGGGCCCCTCCTACAATGAGCAGTTCTTC.

J is TRBJ2-2 and V is TRBV10-3; no clear D gene. This CDR3 region has 18 residues. V lost 1 base and J lost 0, with 15 bases in between. The V gene's germline CDR1 is ENHRY and CDR2 SYGVKD. CDR3 sequence reads: CAISEYHSSYANTGELFF. The CDR3 nucleotides are TGTGCCATCAGTGAGTACCACTCTTCCTACGCGAACACCGGGGAGCTGTTTTTT.

This chain connects TRBV19 to TRBJ2-7; the match to TRBD1 covers 7 bases. After removal of 6 bases from V and 3 bases from J, the junction contained 5 bases not matched to a gene. The CDR3 has 13 residues. Germline V lookup: CDR1 LNHDA, CDR2 SQIVND (reference sequence). CDR3 sequence reads: CASSSGQVYEQYF. CDR3 coding DNA: TGTGCCAGTAGCAGTGGACAGGTCTACGAGCAGTACTTC.

This chain uses TRBV27 with TRBJ2-7; D is perhaps TRBD2 (6 bases). V was cut by 1 base and J by 4 bases, with 14 bases left in between. The CDR3 covers 15 residues. CDR1 and CDR2 from the germline V gene are MNHEY and SMNVEV (reference sequence). CDR3 residues: CASSLLAGRLYEQYF. The DNA of the CDR3 is TGTGCCAGCAGTTTATTGGCGGGGAGGCTTTACGAGCAGTACTTC.

The chain couples TRBV28 to TRBJ1-2, with 10 bases that match TRBD1. V dropped 4 bases and J dropped 3; count of bases not matched to a gene: 2. The CDR3 is made up of 14 amino acids. CDR1 and CDR2 (germline): MDHEN, SYDVKM. The CDR3 sequence: CASSSGQGHYGYTF. CDR3 nucleotides: TGTGCCAGCAGTTCGGGACAGGGGCACTATGGCTACACCTTC.

In its sample, this clone was seen once. V usage is TRBV19 and J usage is TRBJ1-2; 8 bases map to TRBD1. Germline V gene lookup returns CDR1 LNHDA and CDR2 SQIVND (reference sequence). This CDR3 spans 15 amino acids. Trimming at V came to 0 bases and at J to 5 bases, leaving 5 bases not matched to a gene. The CDR3 region has the DNA TGTGCCAGTAGTATAGATGGACAGGGTGGATATGGCTACACCTTC. This translates into CASSIDGQGGYGYTF. Complete variable domain (other parts from reference TRBV19 and TRBJ1-2): DGGITQSPKYLFRKEGQNVTLSCEQNLNHDAMYWYRQDPGQGLRLIYYSQIVNDFQKGDIAEGYSVSREKKESFPLTVTSAQKNPTAFYLCASSIDGQGGYGYTFGSGTRLTVV.

The chain recombines TRBV27 with TRBJ1-5; D unresolved. Trimming cost V 1 base and J 1 base, with 8 bases left between them. Germline assignment: CDR1 MNHEY and CDR2 SMNVEV (reference sequence). The CDR3 consists of 15 residues. The CDR3 loop reads CASSLYVGSNQPQHF. The DNA for the CDR3 is TGTGCCAGCAGTTTATACGTCGGGAGCAATCAGCCCCAGCATTTT.